This T cell receptor beta chain was observed in a study of blood T cell repertoires in COVID-19. Across the study: The samples span acute and convalescent COVID-19 from the United States, Italy and Spain. T cells, B-cell-depleted T cells, or PBMCs provided the cDNA or gDNA that served as material.

In the original analysis: Scientists estimated how many nucleated cells there were by amplifying reference gene primers. Libraries were prepared by immunoSEQ multiplex PCR; TCRdb keeps only in-frame clonotypes and omits some of them. That table supplies the V and J calls and clone size; D and trimming were determined from the DNA. The top ten clones hold about 23% of a sample with about 68,000 clones, about 82% of them seen once. Germline V gene sequence: CDR1 SEHNR, CDR2 FQNEAQ (reference sequence). Trimming removed 8 bases at V and 1 base at J, with 15 bases between. The CDR3 loop spans 15 amino acids.

The TCR sequence derives from a man aged 45 to 65 with acute or convalescent COVID-19. The sample was peripheral blood. This sequence joins TRBV7-9 and TRBJ1-3; D unresolved. The CDR3 DNA reads TGTGCCAGCGCTTCAAACTACGGATCTGGAAACACCATATATTTT. Amino acid sequence: CASASNYGSGNTIYF.